Below, 19 T cell receptor beta chains from the same sample are listed, as sequenced in a study of T cell clonality in common variable immunodeficiency. TCRdb's copy holds only in-frame clones and misses some; the assay was immunoSEQ multiplex PCR. The table lists around 39,000 clones, with no singletons. Sequencing was performed on peripheral blood mononuclear cells. The receptors were gathered from a person aged 18 to 75 in good health.

This clone was found many times. The read terminates 3 residues before the CDR3 end, so the remaining end is supplied by the germline J gene. J is TRBJ2-1 and V is TRBV18; 10 nucleotides line up with TRBD1. The junction had 11 bases not matched to a gene; V was cut back by 2 bases and J by 4 bases. The CDR3 is 18 residues long. The germline V gene encodes CDR1 KGHSH and CDR2 LQKENI. The CDR3 is CASSPWDRGREIYNEQFF. CDR3 bases read: TGTGCCAGCTCACCATGGGACAGGGGTCGGGAGATTTACAATGAG.

This clone was found many times. The read is 3 residues too short to cover the CDR3 end, so that end is filled in from the germline J gene. The chain has TRBV14 and TRBJ1-5; TRBD1 is a possible D gene (6 bases). V lost 5 bases and J 3 bases, leaving 8 bases between the germline ends. The germline V gene has CDR1 SGHDN and CDR2 FVKESK. The CDR3 is made up of 13 amino acids. The CDR3 loop reads CASSRQVNQPQHF. The DNA read from the CDR3 is TGTGCCAGCAGCAGACAGGTCAATCAGCCC. Complete variable domain (other parts from reference TRBV14 and TRBJ1-5): EAGVTQFPSHSVIEKGQTVTLRCDPISGHDNLYWYRRVMGKEIKFLLHFVKESKQDESGMPNNRFLAERTGGTYSTLKVQPAELEDSGVYFCASSRQVNQPQHFGDGTRLSIL.

At least ten counts were recorded for this clone. The CDR3 is cut off 3 residues early in the read; its end comes from the germline J gene. V and J are TRBV6-1 and TRBJ1-4; maybe TRBD1 (5 bases). This CDR3 comprises 15 residues. Trimming stripped 0 bases from V and 7 bases from J, with 12 bases between. The germline CDR1 and CDR2 sequences are MNHNS and SASEGT. The CDR3 protein is CASSEASQGPEKLFF. The DNA read from the CDR3 is TGTGCCAGCAGTGAAGCTTCGCAGGGCCCTGAAAAA.

This clone was picked up many times. The CDR3 end lies 3 residues beyond the end of the read and is filled in from the germline J gene. The rearrangement uses TRBV5-6 and TRBJ2-7, with D possibly matching TRBD1 (5 bases). Germline V CDR1 and CDR2: SGHDT, YYEEEE. The CDR3 has 14 amino acids. V dropped 0 bases and J dropped 3 bases, with 10 bases sitting between them. The DNA read from the CDR3 is TGTGCCAGCAGCTTGGGAGCAGGGAACTACGAG. Translation: CASSLGAGNYE. The CDR3 in its entirety is CASSLGAGNYEQYF.

This clone appeared a few times. Read sequence stops 3 residues before the CDR3 end, and the germline J gene provides the missing end. This sequence joins TRBV25-1 and TRBJ1-1, with D possibly matching TRBD1 (6 bases). The length of the CDR3 is 14 residues. Germline V CDR1 and CDR2: MGHDK, SYGVNS. V dropped 4 bases and J dropped 0 bases, with 9 bases sitting between them. The part of the CDR3 DNA that was read is TGTGCCAGCAGTGGGGGACACCTGAACACTGAA. This codes for CASSGGHLNTE. The full CDR3 is CASSGGHLNTEAFF.

With regard to this clone: From the germline J gene comes the end of the CDR3, since the read stops 3 residues before it. This sequence joins TRBV7-9 and TRBJ1-1; TRBD1 matches 8 bases. The CDR3 runs to 15 residues. Unmatched junction bases numbered 11, after V lost 4 bases and J lost 7 bases. The V gene's germline CDR1 is SEHNR and CDR2 FQNEAQ (reference sequence). Incomplete CDR3 DNA: TGTGCCAGCAGCTCCTATCAGGACAGGGAAGGTGAA. Protein: CASSSYQDREGE. The entire CDR3 protein is CASSSYQDREGEAFF.

This clone was detected many times. Read sequence stops 3 residues before the CDR3 end, and the germline J gene provides the missing end. The rearrangement links TRBV5-1 to TRBJ1-4; maybe TRBD1 (5 bases). Germline-derived CDR1 and CDR2 are SGHRS and YFSETQ. This CDR3 has 13 amino acids. V dropped 1 base and J dropped 5 bases, with 6 bases sitting between them. CDR3 DNA (partial): TGCGCCAGCAGCTTGCCAGGGAATGAAAAA. Translation: CASSLPGNEK. The full CDR3 sequence reads CASSLPGNEKLFF.

This clone has only a few counts. With the read ending 3 residues before the CDR3 end, the germline J gene is used to fill in that end. The chain combines TRBV7-2 with TRBJ2-7, with a tentative D call TRBD1 (5 bases). The germline V and J ends were trimmed by 1 base and 4 bases, with 14 bases remaining between them. There are 15 residues in the CDR3. Germline V lookup: CDR1 SGHTA, CDR2 FQGNSA. Here the CDR3 reads CASSLVSGPLYEQYF. The DNA read from the CDR3 is TGTGCCAGCAGCTTAGTCTCAGGGCCCCTATACGAG.

This clone was seen ten or more times. From the germline J gene comes the end of the CDR3, since the read stops 3 residues before it. The V call is TRBV20-1, the J call TRBJ2-1; TRBD2 matches at 13 bases. Germline assignment: CDR1 DFQATT and CDR2 SNEGSKA (reference sequence). V trimming: 0 bases; J trimming: 7 bases; junction bases outside the gene matches: 6. This CDR3 has 16 amino acids. The part of the CDR3 DNA that was read is TGCAGTGCTAGAGATCGGACTAGCGGGAGTGATAATGAG. Translation gives CSARDRTSGSDNE. The CDR3 reads in full as CSARDRTSGSDNEQFF.

This clone was observed at least ten times. The sequence runs out 3 residues before the end of the CDR3; the remainder is reconstructed from the germline J gene. The V call is TRBV19, the J call TRBJ2-7; 7 bases are shared with TRBD2. Trimming removed 5 bases from V and 1 base from J; junction bases left unmatched: 14. Germline CDR1 LNHDA, CDR2 SQIVND (reference sequence). The CDR3 length is 17 residues. Incomplete CDR3 DNA: TGTGCCAGTAGTTATACGACCGGGACTATTCCGTCCTACGAG. This codes for CASSYTTGTIPSYE. The whole CDR3 sequence reads CASSYTTGTIPSYEQYF.

About this clone: The read stops 3 residues short of the end of the CDR3; the missing end is completed from the germline J gene. The rearrangement links TRBV7-9 to TRBJ1-1, with TRBD1 matching 7 bases. Trimming removed 5 bases from V and 2 bases from J; junction bases left unmatched: 8. CDR1 is SEHNR, CDR2 FQNEAQ, per germline (reference sequence). The CDR3 runs to 15 residues. CDR3 sequence: CASSLPTGNNTEAFF. The CDR3 DNA, read in part, is TGTGCCAGCAGCCTCCCGACAGGGAATAACACTGAA.

This clone was seen ten or more times. The read comes to an end 3 residues before the CDR3 does, leaving the germline J gene to fill in the end. V and J are TRBV19 and TRBJ1-2; TRBD1 is a possible D gene (5 bases). Trimming pared 8 bases from V and 6 bases from J, leaving 10 bases between. Per the germline V gene, CDR1 is LNHDA and CDR2 is SQIVND (reference sequence). This CDR3 spans 11 amino acids. The sequenced CDR3 bases are TGTGCCAGTGGCGGGGGAGATGGC. It yields the protein CASGGGDG. The full CDR3 protein reads CASGGGDGYTF.

A few counts support this clone. The read is 3 residues too short to cover the CDR3 end, so that end is filled in from the germline J gene. The gene calls are TRBV7-2 and TRBJ1-2; the D is unclear. The CDR3 extends over 13 amino acids. Germline CDR1 and CDR2: SGHTA and FQGNSA. Incomplete CDR3 DNA: TGTGCCAGCAGCCCCTCCCTGTCTAGCGGG. Translating gives CASSPSLSSG. The whole CDR3 is CASSPSLSSGYTF.

This clone was observed at least ten times. The read halts 3 residues ahead of the CDR3 end, with the missing end drawn from the germline J gene. The chain combines TRBV2 with TRBJ1-2, with TRBD1 matching 9 bases. The junction had 4 bases not matched to a gene; V was cut back by 3 bases and J by 2 bases. This CDR3 is built from 15 residues. The germline V gene encodes CDR1 SNHLY and CDR2 FYNNEI. The CDR3 sequence: CASSEGQGANYGYTF. The CDR3 bases that were read are TGTGCCAGCAGTGAGGGACAGGGAGCGAACTATGGC.

Details on this clone: The read ends 3 residues shy of where the CDR3 ends; the end is completed using the germline J gene. The rearrangement uses TRBV13 and TRBJ1-3; 8 nucleotides align to TRBD1. Germline CDR1 is PRHDT and CDR2 is FYEKMQ (reference sequence). CDR3 size: 16 residues. After removal of 0 bases from V and 1 base from J, the junction contained 2 bases not matched to a gene. Partial CDR3 DNA: TGTGCCAGCAGCTTAGGGGACAGGGTATCTGGAAACACC. It codes for CASSLGDRVSGNT. The CDR3 reads in full as CASSLGDRVSGNTIYF.

This clone was counted many times. Read sequence stops 3 residues before the CDR3 end, and the germline J gene provides the missing end. V usage is TRBV20-1 and J usage is TRBJ2-5; TRBD2 matches at 9 bases. Trimming took 6 bases from V and 5 from J; bases not matched to a gene: 10. The germline gives CDR1 DFQATT, CDR2 SNEGSKA (reference sequence). CDR3 length: 14 residues. The CDR3 bases that were read are TGCAGTGCAACGGGACTAGCCGTTCGGGAGACC. Protein product: CSATGLAVRET. The full-length CDR3 reads as CSATGLAVRETQYF.

This clone was seen a handful of times. The germline gene is not matched at one end of the junction; a read error may be the cause. The DNA ends 3 residues before the CDR3 does, and the rest of the CDR3 is filled in from the germline J gene. This sequence joins TRBV18 and TRBJ1-1; 7 bases line up with TRBD1. Germline loops: CDR1 KGHSH, CDR2 LQKENI. The CDR3 has 14 residues. CDR3 DNA (partial): TGTGCCAGCCCACCCCGGGACAGAGGCACTGAA. This codes for CASPPRDRGTE. The full CDR3 protein is CASPPRDRGTEAFF.

This clone has a count of ten or more. The read comes to an end 3 residues before the CDR3 does, leaving the germline J gene to fill in the end. The chain recombines TRBV6-1 with TRBJ2-3; 8 bases are a match to TRBD1. The CDR3 has 15 amino acids. V was pared by 4 bases and J by 1 base, with 4 bases of the junction left unmatched. From germline, CDR1 is MNHNS and CDR2 SASEGT. CDR3 amino acids: CASSVMDRGTDTQYF. CDR3 DNA (partial): TGTGCCAGCAGTGTGATGGACAGGGGCACAGATACG.

This clone was seen only a few times. CDR3 DNA, as far as it was read: TGTGCCAGCTCGGACAGAATTCTTGGGTTCCAAATC. It encodes CASSDRILGFQI. The CDR3 reads in full as CASSDRILGFQIYTF. The chain links TRBV2 to TRBJ1-2, with D maybe TRBD1 (6 bases). Sequencing ends 3 residues short of the CDR3 end; the germline J gene provides the rest. Germline-derived CDR1 and CDR2 are SNHLY and FYNNEI. This CDR3 is built from 15 residues.